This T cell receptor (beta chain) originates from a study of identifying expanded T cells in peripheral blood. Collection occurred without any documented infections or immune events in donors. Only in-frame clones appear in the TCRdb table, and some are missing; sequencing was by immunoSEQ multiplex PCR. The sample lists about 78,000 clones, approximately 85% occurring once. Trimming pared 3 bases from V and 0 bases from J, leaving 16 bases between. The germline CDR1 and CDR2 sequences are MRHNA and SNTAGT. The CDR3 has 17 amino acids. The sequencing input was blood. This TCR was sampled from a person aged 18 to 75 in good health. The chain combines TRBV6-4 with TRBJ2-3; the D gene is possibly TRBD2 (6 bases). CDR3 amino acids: CASSELGAGGSTDTQYF. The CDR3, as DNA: TGTGCCAGCAGTGAACTTGGGGCCGGGGGTAGCACAGATACGCAGTATTTT.